The 26 T cell receptor beta chains in this list originate from one sample, sequenced in a study of T cell changes during pregnancy in multiple sclerosis. Profiling relied on immunoSEQ multiplex PCR, and the TCRdb table lists in-frame clones only, not all of them. The table shows about 120,000 clones, with about 94% occurring only once. The starting material was peripheral blood, obtained before pregnancy. The receptor set was obtained from a female donor with multiple sclerosis, enrolled in a pregnancy study.

To note about this clone: A clone one base away is much larger, so this may be a read error. This chain links TRBV5-1 with TRBJ1-2; D is possibly TRBD1 (6 bases). Trimming shortened V by 0 bases and J by 3 bases, and 6 bases separated the two germline ends. This CDR3 contains 13 residues. Germline V gives CDR1 SGHRS, CDR2 YFSETQ. In DNA form, the CDR3 reads TGCGCCAGCAGCTTGGGACAGGACTATGGCTACACCTTC. Encoded protein: CASSLGQDYGYTF.

This clone was found a few times. J is TRBJ2-3 and V is TRBV6-4; 12 bases are shared with TRBD1. Trimming removed 0 bases from V and 6 bases from J; junction bases left unmatched: 1. This CDR3 has 15 residues. Germline V lookup: CDR1 MRHNA, CDR2 SNTAGT. The CDR3 DNA reads TGTGCCAGCAGTGACTCCGGGACAGGGGGCGATACGCAGTATTTT. As protein: CASSDSGTGGDTQYF.

The V gene is TRBV2, the J gene TRBJ1-5, with 8 bases that match TRBD1. The CDR3 consists of 15 residues. Germline loops: CDR1 SNHLY, CDR2 FYNNEI. J gave up 1 base and V 1 base, and 0 bases lay outside the gene matches. CDR3 sequence: CASSEGTGSNQPQHF. The CDR3 nucleotides read TGTGCCAGCAGTGAAGGGACAGGGAGCAATCAGCCCCAGCATTTT.

This chain links TRBV9 with TRBJ1-3; perhaps TRBD1 as D (5 bases). CDR3 size: 14 residues. V was clipped by 0 bases and J by 1 base, with 5 bases between them. Germline V gene sequence: CDR1 SGDLS, CDR2 YYNGEE. CDR3 protein: CASSVEGSGNTIYF. The CDR3 DNA reads as TGTGCCAGCAGCGTAGAGGGGTCTGGAAACACCATATATTTT. The whole variable domain, remainder taken from reference TRBV9 and TRBJ1-3, is DSGVTQTPKHLITATGQRVTLRCSPRSGDLSVYWYQQSLDQGLQFLIQYYNGEERAKGNILERFSAQQFPDLHSELNLSSLELGDSALYFCASSVEGSGNTIYFGEGSWLTVV.

V usage is TRBV4-2 and J usage is TRBJ2-1; 9 bases align to TRBD2. This CDR3 region has 16 residues. After removal of 1 base from V and 6 bases from J, the junction contained 7 bases not matched to a gene. Germline CDR1 and CDR2: LGHNA and YNFKEQ. CDR3 region: CASSQGAAGGGNEQFF. CDR3 DNA: TGTGCCAGCAGCCAAGGGGCGGCGGGAGGGGGCAATGAGCAGTTCTTC.

V usage is TRBV4-1 and J usage is TRBJ2-1, with D possibly being TRBD2 (6 bases). Per the germline V gene, CDR1 is MGHRA and CDR2 is YSYEKL. CDR3 size: 19 residues. The V and J ends lost 1 base and 2 bases respectively, with 21 bases between them. CDR3 protein: CASSQGPAGASAPYNEQFF. The CDR3 region has the DNA TGCGCCAGCAGCCAAGGCCCCGCTGGGGCTAGCGCCCCCTACAATGAGCAGTTCTTC.

This chain uses TRBV19 with TRBJ2-7; 8 bases agree with TRBD2. The CDR3 extends over 16 amino acids. V dropped 5 bases and J dropped 5; count of bases not matched to a gene: 14. CDR1 and CDR2 (germline): LNHDA, SQIVND (reference sequence). The CDR3 bases are TGTGCCAGTAGTGGACGCGTAGCGGGGCGTACTCACGAGCAGTACTTC. Translating gives CASSGRVAGRTHEQYF.

The J gene is TRBJ2-2, the V gene TRBV7-9; no clear D. The CDR3 length is 11 residues. Germline lookup yields CDR1 SEHNR and CDR2 FQNEAQ (reference sequence). V lost 5 bases, J lost 4 bases, and 2 bases lay in between. The CDR3 sequence is CASSRTGELFF. In nucleotides, the CDR3 is TGTGCCAGCAGCCGCACCGGGGAGCTGTTTTTT.

The gene calls are TRBV29-1 and TRBJ2-7, with TRBD2 matching 14 bases. The V gene end was trimmed by 7 bases and the J gene end by 6 bases; junction bases not matched to a gene: 5. The CDR3 extends over 13 amino acids. The germline gives CDR1 SQVTM, CDR2 ANQGSEA. This CDR3 is CSARGLAGAEQYF. The CDR3, as DNA: TGCAGCGCCCGGGGACTAGCGGGAGCCGAGCAGTACTTC.

This clone was seen only a few times. The J gene is TRBJ1-1, the V gene TRBV30; no firm D call. The CDR3 is 13 residues long. Germline V CDR1 and CDR2: GTSNPN, SVGIG (reference sequence). V lost 0 bases and J 3 bases, leaving 8 bases between the germline ends. The chain's CDR3 is CAWSVKRDTEAFF. The CDR3 coding sequence is TGTGCCTGGAGTGTAAAGCGCGACACTGAAGCTTTCTTT.

The V call is TRBV6-5, the J call TRBJ2-2, with 7 bases that match TRBD2. J was trimmed by 2 bases and V by 6 bases; bases with no gene match: 3. Per germline, CDR1 MNHEY and CDR2 SVGAGI. The CDR3 contains 14 residues. CDR3 residues: CASRGLPNTGELFF. The CDR3 nucleotides are TGTGCCAGCAGGGGACTACCAAACACCGGGGAGCTGTTTTTT.

J is TRBJ2-7 and V is TRBV6-5, with 8 bases that match TRBD1. The CDR3 loop spans 15 amino acids. Unmatched junction bases numbered 9, after V lost 5 bases and J lost 3 bases. Germline V gives CDR1 MNHEY, CDR2 SVGAGI. CDR3 protein: CASSTNRDRFYEQYF. The CDR3 region has the DNA TGTGCCAGCAGTACTAACCGGGACAGGTTCTACGAGCAGTACTTC.

This clone was detected only once. The chain links TRBV28 to TRBJ2-6, with TRBD2 as a possible D gene (5 bases). Trimming removed 5 bases at V and 0 bases at J, with 8 bases between. The germline V gene has CDR1 MDHEN and CDR2 SYDVKM. This CDR3 is 15 amino acids long. CDR3 nucleotide sequence: TGTGCCAGCAGTCTAGGGAGCTCTGGGGCCAACGTCCTGACTTTC. Protein sequence: CASSLGSSGANVLTF.

The chain uses TRBV7-3 and TRBJ2-3, with TRBD2 matching 13 bases. Germline CDR1 reads SGHTA; CDR2 reads FQGTGA. The CDR3 length is 18 residues. V gave up 4 bases and J gave up 6 bases; unmatched junction bases: 13. The CDR3 sequence is CASSSLGGLAGITDTQYF. The DNA of the CDR3 is TGTGCCAGCAGCTCCCTAGGGGGACTAGCGGGAATCACGGATACGCAGTATTTT.

This clone appeared once. The chain joins TRBV6-1 to TRBJ2-2; 9 nucleotides line up with TRBD1. The CDR3 runs 20 residues. CDR1 is MNHNS and CDR2 is SASEGT in the germline V gene. The trim removed 4 bases at V and 5 bases at J, leaving 20 bases unmatched. In nucleotides, the CDR3 is TGTGCCAGCAGTGCAAGAGGTAGGGACAGGGCGGCCTTTCGGACCGGGGAGCTGTTTTTT. Translation: CASSARGRDRAAFRTGELFF.

The rearrangement links TRBV13 to TRBJ1-2; no firm D call. Germline CDR1 reads PRHDT; CDR2 reads FYEKMQ (reference sequence). Trimming cost V 5 bases and J 0 bases, with 10 bases left between them. The CDR3 is made up of 14 amino acids. CDR3 sequence: CASSPTVTNYGYTF. CDR3 in DNA: TGTGCCAGCAGCCCCACAGTTACTAACTATGGCTACACCTTC.

The J gene is TRBJ1-2, the V gene TRBV6-1, with TRBD1 matching 7 bases. The length of the CDR3 is 14 residues. Germline values: CDR1 MNHNS, CDR2 SASEGT. After removal of 6 bases from V and 2 bases from J, the junction contained 6 bases not matched to a gene. Here the CDR3 DNA reads TGTGCCAGCAGAGTTACAGGGGCCAACTATGGCTACACCTTC. Residues: CASRVTGANYGYTF.

V usage is TRBV5-1 and J usage is TRBJ2-1; tentative D call: TRBD2 (5 bases). The CDR3 length is 15 residues. Per germline, CDR1 SGHRS and CDR2 YFSETQ. Trimming removed 1 base at V and 4 bases at J, with 12 bases between. This chain's CDR3 is CASSLSERQYNEQFF. The CDR3 region has the DNA TGCGCCAGCAGCTTGTCCGAGCGGCAATACAATGAGCAGTTCTTC.

V gene TRBV28 combines with J gene TRBJ1-1; D gene uncertain. V lost 6 bases to trimming and J lost 1 base, with 12 bases between them. The CDR3 loop spans 14 amino acids. Germline V gives CDR1 MDHEN, CDR2 SYDVKM. CDR3: CASSPRQENTEAFF. The CDR3 nucleotides read TGTGCCAGCAGCCCCCGGCAGGAGAACACTGAAGCTTTCTTT.

The chain couples TRBV28 to TRBJ2-1; 8 bases map to TRBD1. The CDR3 sequence is 14 residues long. The germline gives CDR1 MDHEN, CDR2 SYDVKM. V lost 5 bases, J lost 3 bases, and 3 bases stayed unmatched. The CDR3 loop is CASSTTGGYNEQFF. CDR3 sequence (DNA): TGTGCCAGCAGTACAACAGGGGGCTACAATGAGCAGTTCTTC.

J is TRBJ1-6 and V is TRBV19, with 8 bases that match TRBD1. V trimming: 10 bases; J trimming: 5 bases; junction bases outside the gene matches: 7. The CDR3 is 14 amino acids. Germline assignment: CDR1 LNHDA and CDR2 SQIVND (reference sequence). Here the CDR3 reads CATQGAGNNSPLHF. CDR3 bases: TGTGCCACCCAGGGGGCGGGCAATAATTCACCCCTCCACTTT.

This chain links TRBV5-1 with TRBJ2-5, with D maybe TRBD2 (6 bases). The germline CDR1 and CDR2 sequences are SGHRS and YFSETQ. This CDR3 has 13 amino acids. Trimming removed 2 bases from V and 5 bases from J, with 10 bases in between. The CDR3: CASSFGGTETQYF. The DNA for the CDR3 is TGCGCCAGCAGCTTCGGGGGTACCGAGACCCAGTACTTC.

The chain joins TRBV5-1 to TRBJ2-7; a weak D match, TRBD2 (6 bases). Trimming stripped 3 bases from V and 3 bases from J, with 13 bases between. The CDR3 is made up of 14 amino acids. The V gene's germline CDR1 is SGHRS and CDR2 YFSETQ. CDR3 amino acids: CASSSSRGGYEQYF. The CDR3 DNA reads as TGCGCCAGCAGCTCGTCCCGGGGAGGCTACGAGCAGTACTTC.

This clone appeared a single time. This sequence joins TRBV21-1 and TRBJ1-1. TRBV21-1 represents a pseudogene. The CDR3 length is 14 residues. CDR3 in amino acids: CASSLRGVSTEAFF. The CDR3 coding sequence is TGTGCCAGCAGCCTCCGGGGGGTCAGCACTGAAGCTTTCTTT.

The chain couples TRBV9 to TRBJ1-2; D is unresolved. This CDR3 is 15 amino acids long. Trimming stripped 0 bases from V and 4 bases from J, with 13 bases between. The germline CDR1 and CDR2 sequences are SGDLS and YYNGEE. The CDR3 region has the DNA TGTGCCAGCAGCGTAGAGCCTTTCCCATCCTATGGCTACACCTTC. Encoded protein: CASSVEPFPSYGYTF. The full variable domain, completed using reference TRBV9 and TRBJ1-2, is DSGVTQTPKHLITATGQRVTLRCSPRSGDLSVYWYQQSLDQGLQFLIQYYNGEERAKGNILERFSAQQFPDLHSELNLSSLELGDSALYFCASSVEPFPSYGYTFGSGTRLTVV.

The V and J genes are TRBV5-1 and TRBJ2-1; TRBD1 matches 7 bases. Germline CDR1 and CDR2: SGHRS and YFSETQ. The CDR3 covers 15 residues. With V trimmed by 2 bases and J by 2 bases, 4 bases remained unmatched. CDR3 amino acids: CASSLGQVPYNEQFF. Here the CDR3 DNA reads TGCGCCAGCAGCTTAGGACAGGTCCCCTACAATGAGCAGTTCTTC.